Given below is one T cell receptor (beta chain) in context. V was shortened by 2 bases and J by 2 bases, with 10 bases between the two germline ends. The germline V gene has CDR1 MNHEY and CDR2 SVGAGI. The CDR3 length is 14 residues. TCRdb's copy holds only in-frame clones and misses some; the assay was immunoSEQ multiplex PCR. The sample yields about 140,000 clones, around nine tenths seen once. The data are from a study of blood T cell repertoires in COVID-19. Study in general: Acute and convalescent COVID-19 samples came from the United States, Italy and Spain.

The chain links TRBV6-5 to TRBJ2-7, with a tentative D call TRBD2 (6 bases). Sequencing was performed on peripheral blood. The sequence was collected from a man aged 60-69 years with active or convalescent COVID-19. The CDR3 region is CASSYGTFTYEQYF. CDR3 sequence (DNA): TGTGCCAGCAGTTACGGGACTTTTACCTACGAGCAGTACTTC.